These 4 T cell receptor beta chains share one sample of origin, sequenced in a study of cytomegalovirus exposure and HLA in healthy donors. PCR primers comprised 60 Vbeta and 13 Jbeta primers. Here immunoSEQ multiplex PCR was the method, and the copy in TCRdb shows in-frame clones only, minus some. This table holds about 82,000 clones, roughly 74% found once. Sequencing was carried out using PBMCs. These receptors came from a woman aged 45-59 years in good health and CMV-seropositive.

The V call is TRBV28, the J call TRBJ2-7, with 9 bases lining up with TRBD2. The ends lost 3 bases at V and 5 bases at J; junction bases unmatched: 8. CDR1 and CDR2 from the germline V gene are MDHEN and SYDVKM. The CDR3 is 15 residues long. CDR3 bases: TGTGCCAGCAGTTTTCGACTAGCGGACCTGGACGAGCAGTACTTC. It specifies CASSFRLADLDEQYF.

The chain joins TRBV5-1 to TRBJ2-2; 7 bases are a match to TRBD1. The germline gives CDR1 SGHRS, CDR2 YFSETQ. V shed 4 bases, J shed 4 bases, and the junction held 7 bases outside the gene matches. This CDR3 region has 15 residues. CDR3 DNA sequence: TGCGCCAGCAGCCCTCGACAGGGTGGCACCGGGGAGCTGTTTTTT. Translation: CASSPRQGGTGELFF.

J is TRBJ2-3 and V is TRBV5-6, with D perhaps matching TRBD2 (5 bases). The CDR3 length is 13 residues. The V gene lost 6 bases and the J gene lost 4 bases, with 12 bases spanning the gap. Germline V gene lookup returns CDR1 SGHDT and CDR2 YYEEEE. The CDR3: CASTSMRADTQYF. Written as DNA, the CDR3 is TGTGCCAGCACCTCGATGAGGGCAGATACGCAGTATTTT.

The sample holds one count of this clone. The V call is TRBV2, the J call TRBJ1-2, with D unclear. In germline, CDR1 is SNHLY, CDR2 FYNNEI. Trimming removed 2 bases from V and 2 bases from J, with 9 bases in between. This CDR3 region has 14 residues. The CDR3 coding sequence is TGTGCCAGCAGTGAACTGCGGTCAAACTATGGCTACACCTTC. It is translated as CASSELRSNYGYTF.